The table lists the clone carrying this T cell receptor (beta chain) with a few counts. Different DNA sequences within this sample yield the same CDR3. These data belong to a study of beta chain features in type 1 diabetes. Study summary: No age, gender or cell yield differences were seen between patients and healthy donors. All samples together contributed around 98,000,000 sorted cells for examination.

Using CD45RO/CCR7/CD25/CD127/CD95/CD27, CD4+ naive, central memory, regulatory and stem cell-like memory cells were sorted. V shed 1 base and J shed 5 bases, with 5 bases lying between them. Germline CDR1 KGHSH, CDR2 LQKENI. This CDR3 has 12 amino acids. Expressed TCRB transcripts were sequenced because the isolated RNA had all been reverse transcribed beforehand. This table comes from immunoSEQ multiplex PCR, and its TCRdb copy is limited to in-frame clones, with some not included. The sample has 350,000 to 450,000 clones; around 16% are singletons. V usage is TRBV18 and J usage is TRBJ2-5; D is perhaps TRBD1 (5 bases). Sequences were obtained from naive CD4+ T cells from blood. This clonotype was obtained from a young woman in good health. Here the CDR3 DNA reads TGTGCCAGCTCACCACAGGGGGAGACCCAGTACTTC. This codes for CASSPQGETQYF.